The 13 T cell receptor beta chains below come from one sample, sequenced in a study of vaccination effects on CD4 cells after COVID-19. Sequencing used immunoSEQ multiplex PCR; TCRdb keeps in-frame clones, though not all of them. This sample yields tens of thousands of clones, of which around 80% are seen a single time; 0.95% to 1.5% belongs to the top ten. Antigen-specific CD4+ T cells expanded by the ViraFEST assay with viral peptide pools were then sequenced. Subsequent to a culture period of 10 days, CD4+ T cells were isolated. Vaccine administered to participants consisted of two doses of either BNT162b2 or mRNA-1273. No antigen has been assigned to these receptors. Sequencing was performed on CD4+ T cells from PBMCs cultured with HCoV-229E spike peptides, taken after COVID-19 vaccination. The receptor source for this set is a human donor who received a COVID-19 vaccine.

The gene calls are TRBV5-4 and TRBJ2-2; perhaps TRBD1 as D (5 bases). Trimming cost V 2 bases and J 6 bases, with 8 bases left between them. This CDR3 spans 13 amino acids. Per germline, CDR1 SGHNT and CDR2 YYREEE (reference sequence). CDR3 nucleotide sequence: TGTGCCAGCAGCTTTGACAGTTCCGGGGAGCTGTTTTTT. It encodes CASSFDSSGELFF.

The chain uses TRBV30 and TRBJ1-6; a possible D gene is TRBD1 (5 bases). CDR1 and CDR2 from the germline V gene are GTSNPN and SVGIG (reference sequence). The CDR3 spans 13 residues. With 3 bases removed from V and 6 bases from J, the gap between germline ends came to 9 bases. The CDR3 loop is CAWSLRGNSPLHF. CDR3 coding DNA: TGTGCCTGGAGCCTGAGGGGTAATTCACCCCTCCACTTT.

V usage is TRBV28 and J usage is TRBJ2-3; D is unclear. This CDR3 is built from 12 residues. CDR1 is MDHEN, CDR2 SYDVKM, per germline. V lost 6 bases and J lost 5, with 9 bases in between. In nucleotides, the CDR3 is TGTGCCAGCAGACTAAGTCTAGATACGCAGTATTTT. It codes for CASRLSLDTQYF.

The chain joins TRBV19 to TRBJ1-5; D perhaps matches TRBD1 (5 bases). With 4 bases removed from V and 1 base from J, the gap between germline ends came to 14 bases. The CDR3 runs 16 residues. Germline CDR1 and CDR2: LNHDA and SQIVND (reference sequence). CDR3 nucleotide sequence: TGTGCCAGTAGTACGGTCCGAAAGGGGAGCAATCAGCCCCAGCATTTT. Amino acids: CASSTVRKGSNQPQHF.

The CDR3 protein is CASSLWALYDWTF. The CDR3 bases are TGTGCCAGCAGCCTCTGGGCCCTCTATGACTGGACCTTC. This chain links TRBV7-2 with TRBJ1-2, with D hard to call. The CDR3 spans 13 residues. V lost 5 bases and J lost 14, with 21 bases in between. In germline, CDR1 is SGHTA, CDR2 FQGNSA.

This clone was observed a few times. The V call is TRBV5-6, the J call TRBJ1-2; D remains ambiguous. CDR3 size: 13 residues. V was trimmed by 3 bases and J by 4 bases, leaving 10 bases between them. Germline CDR1 SGHDT, CDR2 YYEEEE. CDR3 nucleotides: TGTGCCAGCAGCTGGCGCAGAAGCTATGGCTACACCTTC. It yields the protein CASSWRRSYGYTF.

The CDR3 here is CASSPYGVPSYEQYV. The CDR3 DNA sequence: TGTGCCAGCAGCCCCTACGGGGTTCCGTCCTACGAGCAGTACGTC. V usage is TRBV7-2 and J usage is TRBJ2-7; D perhaps matches TRBD2 (5 bases). The CDR3 totals 15 residues. V was cut by 5 bases and J by 1 base, with 15 bases left in between. Germline values: CDR1 SGHTA, CDR2 FQGNSA.

The chain joins TRBV14 to TRBJ2-1; no clear D gene. The V and J ends lost 1 base and 8 bases respectively, with 12 bases between them. Germline-derived CDR1 and CDR2 are SGHDN and FVKESK. This CDR3 spans 14 amino acids. CDR3 coding DNA: TGTGCCAGCAGCCAAGGGTGGGCTAGGGATGAGCAGTTCTTC. Translation: CASSQGWARDEQFF.

This clone appeared a few times. The CDR3 DNA is TGTGCCAGCAGTCGGACAGGTGGTTGGTACAATGAGCAGTTCTTC. Its translation is CASSRTGGWYNEQFF. The rearrangement links TRBV6-5 to TRBJ2-1; TRBD1 aligns across 7 bases. With V trimmed by 5 bases and J by 4 bases, 8 bases remained unmatched. From germline, CDR1 is MNHEY and CDR2 SVGAGI. The CDR3 extends over 15 amino acids.

This clone appeared once. The gene calls are TRBV9 and TRBJ2-1; 10 nucleotides line up with TRBD2. CDR1 is SGDLS, CDR2 YYNGEE, per germline. CDR3 length equals 15 residues. The ends lost 5 bases at V and 1 base at J; junction bases unmatched: 3. In nucleotides, the CDR3 is TGTGCCAGCAGTGAGCGGGGGGGGTCCTACAATGAGCAGTTCTTC. This encodes CASSERGGSYNEQFF.

This sequence joins TRBV5-1 and TRBJ2-2, with D unresolved. The CDR3 contains 16 residues. Germline CDR1 is SGHRS and CDR2 is YFSETQ. V was trimmed by 0 bases and J by 4 bases, leaving 13 bases between them. CDR3 amino acids: CASSLGSLGSTGELFF. CDR3 nucleotide sequence: TGCGCCAGCAGCTTGGGGTCGCTAGGCAGCACCGGGGAGCTGTTTTTT.

V usage is TRBV6-5 and J usage is TRBJ1-5; tentative D call: TRBD1 (6 bases). Trimming removed 8 bases from V and 1 base from J, with 12 bases in between. Germline CDR1 and CDR2: MNHEY and SVGAGI. The CDR3 runs to 14 residues. CDR3 in amino acids: CASSDRSSNQPQHF. The DNA of the CDR3 is TGTGCCAGCTCGGACAGATCCAGCAATCAGCCCCAGCATTTT.

This chain uses TRBV21-1 with TRBJ2-7; the table's D gene call, TRBD2, was not cross checked with the DNA. TRBV21-1 is a pseudogene segment. This CDR3 contains 17 residues. CDR3 sequence (DNA): TGTGCCAGCAGCAAAGCGCGGGGTCAGGTCGGCTCCTACGAGCAGTACGTC. Its translation: CASSKARGQVGSYEQYV.